This TCR beta chain was sequenced for a study of T cell repertoires in cytomegalovirus infection. Study details: Indications came from public TCR beta signatures; they pointed to CMV infection and to a matching HLA type.

TCRdb re-analysed the reads in MiXCR, keeping a single row per CDR3 protein. This sample has about 890,000 distinct CDR3 sequences; around 30% occur once, and the top ten carry 11% to 15%. CDR1 is MNHEY and CDR2 is SMNVEV in the germline V gene (reference sequence). V gave up 1 base and J gave up 0 bases, with 8 bases separating them. The CDR3 has 15 amino acids. There are a few counts of this clonotype. What it binds is unknown. This TCR derives from a human donor in good health (CMV status not recorded). Some clones in this sample may be carry-over from other donors' samples. The input for sequencing was cultured CD8+ T cells from PBMCs, taken from culture after CMV antigen stimulation. V gene TRBV27 combines with J gene TRBJ2-3; D uncertain. The CDR3 protein is CASSLFPPSTDTQYF. For the CDR3, the DNA is TGTGCCAGCAGTTTATTTCCACCTAGCACAGATACGCAGTATTTT.